These T cell receptor beta chains were read from a single sample in a study of blood T cell repertoires in COVID-19. The assay was immunoSEQ multiplex PCR, and TCRdb's table has in-frame clones only and misses some. The sample contains approximately 80,000 clones, roughly 78% of which appear only once. Sequencing was carried out using peripheral blood. All receptors come from a man between 60 and 75 years old with acute or convalescent COVID-19. Each CDR3 is given with its conserved first and last residue. A D gene is named only where the DNA matches it firmly. Clone size appears in some rows only: once, few, many, or a class for an expanded clone.

>TRBV4-3|TRBJ1-2|.|.
CASSQYSQGGYTF
TGCGCCAGCAGCCAGTACTCACAGGGAGGCTACACCTTC
>TRBV7-2|TRBJ2-3|TRBD2|few
CASSLSQREGRTDTQYF
TGTGCCAGCAGCTTAAGTCAGCGGGAGGGTCGCACAGATACGCAGTATTTT
>TRBV24-1|TRBJ2-1|TRBD1|.
CATSGTGDGNEQFF
TGTGCCACCAGTGGGACAGGAGATGGCAATGAGCAGTTCTTC
>TRBV18|TRBJ2-7|.|.
CASSPPRGGELSYEQYF
TGTGCCAGCTCACCACCGAGAGGGGGTGAACTTTCCTACGAGCAGTACTTC
>TRBV19|TRBJ1-4|TRBD1|.
CASKGQGATRNEKLFF
TGTGCCAGTAAAGGACAGGGGGCGACCCGAAATGAAAAACTGTTTTTT
>TRBV5-5|TRBJ2-1|.|.
CASSPGGLNDEQFF
TGTGCCAGCAGTCCCGGGGGGCTGAACGATGAGCAGTTCTTC
>TRBV3-1/TRBV3-2|TRBJ2-1|.|.
CASSSGGWGGRNEQFF
TGTGCCAGCAGCAGCGGAGGATGGGGGGGCCGCAATGAGCAGTTCTTC
>TRBV5-1|TRBJ1-1|.|.
CASSLSPRVTEAFF
TGCGCCAGCAGCTTGAGCCCCAGGGTCACTGAAGCTTTCTTT
>TRBV7-8|TRBJ2-7|.|.
CASSQRGYEQYF
TGTGCCAGCAGCCAGAGAGGCTACGAGCAGTACTTC
>TRBV19|TRBJ2-5|TRBD2|.
CASSSGSGRAGQETQYF
TGTGCCAGTAGTTCGGGCAGCGGGAGGGCCGGACAAGAGACCCAGTACTTC
>TRBV6-5|TRBJ1-3|.|.
CASIESSSGNTIYF
TGTGCCAGCATAGAGTCGAGCTCTGGAAACACCATATATTTT
>TRBV6-2/TRBV6-3|TRBJ1-1|.|.
CASSYYMNTEAFF
TGTGCCAGCAGTTACTATATGAACACTGAAGCTTTCTTT
>TRBV28|TRBJ2-5|.|.
CASSLRGLQETQYF
TGTGCCAGCAGTTTACGGGGTCTGCAAGAGACCCAGTACTTC
>TRBV18|TRBJ2-2|TRBD2|.
CASSPTGLAGVVTGELFF
TGTGCCAGCTCACCAACCGGACTAGCGGGAGTGGTGACCGGGGAGCTGTTTTTT
>TRBV4-3|TRBJ1-5|.|.
CASSQDPPQYSGNQPQHF
TGCGCCAGCAGCCAAGACCCCCCCCAGTACAGTGGCAATCAGCCCCAGCATTTT
>TRBV15|TRBJ2-1|TRBD2|.
CATSRFGSGGFYNEQFF
TGTGCCACCAGCAGATTCGGTAGCGGGGGATTTTACAATGAGCAGTTCTTC
>TRBV23-1|TRBJ2-5|.|.
CASSQSPQRSQETQYF
TGCGCCAGCAGTCAATCACCCCAGCGGAGCCAAGAGACCCAGTACTTC
>TRBV16|TRBJ2-7|TRBD2|.
CASSPPGLPYEQYF
TGTGCCAGCAGCCCACCGGGACTACCCTACGAGCAGTACTTC
>TRBV3-1/TRBV3-2|TRBJ1-5|TRBD1|.
CASSQGTGEPQHF
TGTGCCAGCAGCCAGGGGACAGGGGAGCCCCAGCATTTT
>TRBV4-1|TRBJ2-7|TRBD2|few
CASSPGLAGRGTYEQYF
TGCGCCAGCAGCCCGGGACTAGCGGGAAGGGGTACCTACGAGCAGTACTTC
>TRBV27|TRBJ1-4|TRBD1|once
CASSLNRQGVNEKLFF
TGTGCCAGCAGTTTAAATCGGCAGGGGGTTAATGAAAAACTGTTTTTT
>TRBV5-5|TRBJ2-7|TRBD1|.
CASSRDRPEQYF
TGTGCCAGCAGCCGGGACAGGCCCGAGCAGTACTTC
>TRBV19|TRBJ1-5|.|.
CASSILAGGNQPQHF
TGTGCCAGTAGTATATTGGCAGGGGGCAATCAGCCCCAGCATTTT
>TRBV28|TRBJ2-5|.|.
CASSRETQYF
TGTGCCAGCAGTCGCGAAACCCAGTACTTC
>TRBV7-9|TRBJ2-7|.|few
CASSSYRQDYEQYF
TGTGCCAGCAGCTCCTATCGACAGGACTACGAGCAGTACTTC
>TRBV4-2|TRBJ2-6|TRBD1|few
CASSLEAGGTGANVLTF
TGTGCCAGCAGCCTCGAAGCAGGGGGCACTGGGGCCAACGTCCTGACTTTC
>TRBV5-1|TRBJ1-5|.|.
CASSLGDYQPQHF
TGCGCCAGCAGCTTGGGGGACTATCAGCCCCAGCATTTT
>TRBV30|TRBJ2-2|.|.
CAWSASGELFF
TGTGCCTGGAGTGCCTCCGGGGAGCTGTTTTTT
>TRBV7-9|TRBJ2-5|.|few
CASSLAPRGLGRVETQYF
TGTGCCAGCAGCTTAGCACCACGGGGATTGGGCCGGGTGGAGACCCAGTACTTC
>TRBV18|TRBJ1-2|.|.
CASSPGTAYGYTF
TGTGCCAGCTCACCTGGTACAGCCTATGGCTACACCTTC
>TRBV7-9|TRBJ2-1|.|.
CASSLQGLRGVGNEQFF
TGTGCCAGCAGCTTACAAGGACTCAGGGGAGTGGGGAATGAGCAGTTCTTC
>TRBV29-1|TRBJ1-4|.|.
CSVRGEKLFF
TGCAGCGTGCGGGGTGAAAAACTGTTTTTT
>TRBV2|TRBJ2-7|.|.
CASSAGQGGSYEQYF
TGTGCCAGCAGTGCCGGACAGGGAGGGAGTTACGAGCAGTACTTC
>TRBV6-6|TRBJ2-1|.|.
CASSPTRGNNEQFF
TGTGCCAGCAGTCCCACGCGGGGCAACAATGAGCAGTTCTTC
>TRBV7-2|TRBJ2-7|TRBD2|.
CASSFQRGGAYEQYF
TGTGCCAGCAGCTTCCAGCGGGGGGGGGCCTACGAGCAGTACTTC
>TRBV7-2|TRBJ1-2|TRBD1|.
CASSSQGLGGYTF
TGTGCCAGCAGCTCACAGGGGCTCGGGGGCTACACCTTC
>TRBV3-1/TRBV3-2|TRBJ1-4|TRBD1|.
CASSLTGNGNEKLFF
TGTGCCAGCAGCTTGACAGGGAACGGTAATGAAAAACTGTTTTTT
>TRBV6-5|TRBJ2-3|TRBD2|.
CASRLAGGLADTQYF
TGTGCCAGCAGGTTAGCGGGAGGATTGGCAGATACGCAGTATTTT
>TRBV5-5|TRBJ1-2|.|.
CASSPGPTRDYGYTF
TGTGCCAGCAGCCCCGGCCCGACAAGAGACTATGGCTACACCTTC
>TRBV2|TRBJ1-4|TRBD1|.
CASVDRAGSEKLFF
TGTGCCAGCGTCGACAGGGCAGGGAGTGAAAAACTGTTTTTT
>TRBV3-1/TRBV3-2|TRBJ2-1|TRBD2|.
CASSLRGGGYNEQFF
TGTGCCAGCAGCCTTCGGGGGGGCGGCTACAATGAGCAGTTCTTC
>TRBV4-3|TRBJ1-2|TRBD1|.
CASSQAGTEANYGYTF
TGCGCCAGCAGCCAAGCAGGGACAGAAGCTAACTATGGCTACACCTTC
>TRBV4-3|TRBJ2-1|TRBD2|.
CASSQTRLAGVNEQFF
TGCGCCAGCAGCCAAACGAGGCTAGCGGGAGTCAATGAGCAGTTCTTC
>TRBV9|TRBJ1-3|.|.
CASSVQGGNTIYF
TGTGCCAGCAGCGTCCAGGGCGGAAACACCATATATTTT
>TRBV28|TRBJ2-1|TRBD1|once
CASSLRGREQFF
TGTGCCAGCAGTCTCAGGGGGCGTGAGCAGTTCTTC
>TRBV19|TRBJ2-2|TRBD2|.
CASSWTSGYTGELFF
TGTGCCAGTAGTTGGACTAGCGGATACACCGGGGAGCTGTTTTTT
>TRBV5-1|TRBJ2-1|TRBD2|.
CASSRGGYNEQFF
TGCGCCAGCAGCCGGGGGGGCTACAATGAGCAGTTCTTC
>TRBV6-6|TRBJ1-5|.|.
CASSSLGAVYQPQHF
TGTGCCAGCAGTTCCTTGGGGGCTGTCTATCAGCCCCAGCATTTT
>TRBV9|TRBJ1-1|.|once
CASSVAGRSEAFF
TGTGCCAGCAGCGTAGCGGGGAGGTCTGAAGCTTTCTTT
>TRBV7-9|TRBJ1-5|.|.
CASSLLASQPQHF
TGTGCCAGCAGCTTATTGGCCTCCCAGCCCCAGCATTTT
>TRBV3-1/TRBV3-2|TRBJ2-3|TRBD2|.
CASSPFAGEGADTQYF
TGTGCCAGCAGCCCCTTTGCGGGAGAAGGGGCAGATACGCAGTATTTT